The clone carrying this T cell receptor (beta chain) was seen repeatedly, ten times or more. The antigen is undetermined. The CDR3 sequence is 22 residues long. This record belongs to a study of early T cells in non-severe SARS-CoV-2 infection. As for the study in general: RNA in bulk from unsorted whole blood was sequenced, and chains were unpaired.

Study-wide findings and caveats: Lookups in VDJdb leaned toward anti-spike CD8 responses and missed private and CD4 specificities.

Individual cDNA molecules were tagged with unique molecular identifiers, the study reported. One entry per CDR3 protein results from TCRdb running MiXCR on the 5' RACE reads. Counted here are tens of thousands of distinct CDR3 sequences, just under 9% occurring once; the ten biggest clones make up 17%. The chain is built from TRBV21-1 and TRBJ1-5; the table assigns TRBD1, which was not confirmed against the DNA. TRBV21-1 counts as a pseudogene. This receptor was identified in an adult who was a healthcare worker with PCR-confirmed SARS-CoV-2 infection or an uninfected control (not recorded which). Sequenced material: whole blood. The CDR3 region is CASSRANPARTRNRARNQPQHF. CDR3 sequence (DNA): TGTGCCAGCAGCAGAGCTAACCCTGCGCGAACGCGAAACAGGGCGCGCAATCAGCCCCAGCATTTT.